These 32 T cell receptor beta chains were sequenced from one sample in a study of blood T cell repertoires in COVID-19. The protocol was immunoSEQ multiplex PCR, while the TCRdb copy is restricted to in-frame clones and leaves out a portion. The repertoire holds roughly 240,000 clones, with around 83% as singletons. Sequenced sample: peripheral blood. The source is a man in his forties who had recovered from COVID-19.

J is TRBJ2-7 and V is TRBV18; D remains unclear. V lost 4 bases to trimming and J lost 4 bases, with 5 bases between them. Germline CDR1 reads KGHSH; CDR2 reads LQKENI. The CDR3 extends over 11 amino acids. CDR3 coding DNA: TGTGCCAGCTCACTCTTTTACGAGCAGTACTTC. It translates to CASSLFYEQYF. Full variable domain (outside the CDR3, taken from reference TRBV18 and TRBJ2-7): NAGVMQNPRHLVRRRGQEARLRCSPMKGHSHVYWYRQLPEEGLKFMVYLQKENIIDESGMPKERFSAEFPKEGPSILRIQQVVRGDSAAYFCASSLFYEQYFGPGTRLTVT.

The CDR3, as DNA: TGTGCCAGCTCACCAAGTCCGGGACATCTCACTGAAGCTTTCTTT. Protein: CASSPSPGHLTEAFF. The J gene is TRBJ1-1, the V gene TRBV18, with D tentatively TRBD1 (6 bases). From germline, CDR1 is KGHSH and CDR2 LQKENI. The V and J ends lost 2 bases and 4 bases respectively, with 14 bases between them. The CDR3 consists of 15 residues.

This chain links TRBV5-1 with TRBJ2-5; tentative D call: TRBD2 (6 bases). The V end lost 1 base, the J end lost 5 bases, and 12 bases lay between the germline ends. CDR1 is SGHRS, CDR2 YFSETQ, per germline. CDR3 length: 14 amino acids. CDR3 nucleotide sequence: TGCGCCAGCAGCTTGTTGGGGAGGACTGAGACCCAGTACTTC. Translated, it gives CASSLLGRTETQYF.

The chain combines TRBV19 with TRBJ2-3, with 10 nucleotides matching TRBD1. This CDR3 contains 17 residues. Germline-derived CDR1 and CDR2 are LNHDA and SQIVND (reference sequence). Trimming took 7 bases from V and 1 from J; bases not matched to a gene: 11. CDR3: CASTTYWDRGRTDTQYF. CDR3 bases: TGTGCCAGTACCACCTACTGGGACAGGGGCCGCACAGATACGCAGTATTTT.

V usage is TRBV27 and J usage is TRBJ2-7; a possible D gene is TRBD2 (5 bases). This CDR3 region has 15 residues. The germline V gene encodes CDR1 MNHEY and CDR2 SMNVEV (reference sequence). The ends were cut back, 1 base at V and 7 bases at J, with 17 bases in the middle. CDR3 sequence: CASSLLAIQVEEQYF. In nucleotides, the CDR3 is TGTGCCAGCAGTTTATTAGCGATTCAGGTGGAAGAGCAGTACTTC.

The chain carries TRBV11-2 and TRBJ2-3, with D maybe TRBD1 (5 bases). V lost 4 bases to trimming and J lost 0 bases, with 17 bases between them. The CDR3 loop spans 17 amino acids. Germline V lookup: CDR1 SGHAT, CDR2 FQNNGV. CDR3 in amino acids: CASSYRQPGASTDTQYF. Here the CDR3 DNA reads TGTGCCAGCAGCTACAGGCAGCCTGGGGCTAGCACAGATACGCAGTATTTT.

The chain combines TRBV19 with TRBJ2-1, with D maybe TRBD2 (5 bases). This CDR3 comprises 16 residues. V was pared by 1 base and J by 3 bases, with 13 bases between. Germline CDR1 LNHDA, CDR2 SQIVND (reference sequence). CDR3 in amino acids: CASSIGRRPVYNEQFF. In DNA form, the CDR3 reads TGTGCCAGTAGTATAGGGAGGCGGCCCGTCTACAATGAGCAGTTCTTC.

A single count supports this clone. The chain has TRBV5-1 and TRBJ2-5; 7 nucleotides match TRBD2. The CDR3 extends over 17 amino acids. The ends lost 0 bases at V and 0 bases at J; junction bases unmatched: 8. Germline V gene sequence: CDR1 SGHRS, CDR2 YFSETQ. CDR3 bases: TGCGCCAGCAGCTTGGGGCTTTGGGAGGGGTACCAAGAGACCCAGTACTTC. It translates to CASSLGLWEGYQETQYF.

This clone showed up many times. CDR3 sequence reads: CASMDRSSYNSPLHF. CDR3 DNA sequence: TGTGCCAGTATGGACAGGAGCTCCTATAATTCACCCCTCCACTTT. The chain has TRBV19 and TRBJ1-6; 7 positions agree with TRBD1. V lost 7 bases and J lost 0; bases outside the gene matches: 3. The CDR3 spans 15 residues. CDR1 and CDR2 from the germline V gene are LNHDA and SQIVND (reference sequence).

V is TRBV25-1 and J is TRBJ1-2, with a weak D call TRBD1 (6 bases). The CDR3 spans 17 residues. Germline V gene lookup returns CDR1 MGHDK and CDR2 SYGVNS. V gave up 1 base and J gave up 6 bases, with 21 bases separating them. The CDR3 loop reads CASSEWAQVPQGNGYTF. The DNA of the CDR3 is TGTGCCAGCAGTGAATGGGCACAGGTTCCCCAGGGGAATGGCTACACCTTC.

The V call is TRBV19, the J call TRBJ2-1, with 9 bases that match TRBD2. Germline CDR1 reads LNHDA; CDR2 reads SQIVND (reference sequence). Germline trimming cut 4 bases from V and 6 bases from J; bases unmatched to any gene: 4. There are 14 residues in the CDR3. CDR3 sequence (DNA): TGTGCCAGTAGTAAGCCGGGACTAGCCAATGAGCAGTTCTTC. This encodes CASSKPGLANEQFF.

The J gene is TRBJ2-7, the V gene TRBV7-2, with TRBD2 matching over 12 bases. This CDR3 has 15 residues. Losses at the gene ends were 4 bases for V and 3 bases for J; bases not matched to a gene: 4. The germline V gene has CDR1 SGHTA and CDR2 FQGNSA. CDR3 region: CASSSGLAGLYEQYF. The CDR3 nucleotides are TGTGCCAGCAGCTCCGGACTAGCGGGGCTCTACGAGCAGTACTTC.

The chain has TRBV19 and TRBJ2-2; no definite D call. V was cut by 8 bases and J by 6 bases, with 16 bases left in between. The CDR3 consists of 14 residues. Germline V gene lookup returns CDR1 LNHDA and CDR2 SQIVND (reference sequence). CDR3 coding DNA: TGTGCCAGTTCGGCCCGACCGGAGTCCGGGGAGCTGTTTTTT. As protein: CASSARPESGELFF.

The chain carries TRBV5-4 and TRBJ2-7, with D possibly TRBD2 on 5 matching bases. The CDR3 is made up of 15 amino acids. Trimming left V 2 bases short and J 6 bases short, with 18 bases between. Germline values: CDR1 SGHNT, CDR2 YYREEE (reference sequence). In DNA form, the CDR3 reads TGTGCCAGCAGCTTCACAGACTCCGGGGTCCGCGAGCAGTACTTC. Translating gives CASSFTDSGVREQYF.

V is TRBV19 and J is TRBJ2-3, with 7 bases that match TRBD1. This CDR3 has 15 residues. CDR1 is LNHDA and CDR2 is SQIVND in the germline V gene (reference sequence). J was trimmed by 2 bases and V by 5 bases; bases with no gene match: 7. CDR3 sequence (DNA): TGTGCCAGTAGTCTAACAGGGGTTGACACAGATACGCAGTATTTT. Amino acid sequence: CASSLTGVDTDTQYF.

The genes are TRBV5-1 and TRBJ1-6; D not resolved. The V and J ends lost 0 bases and 8 bases respectively, with 12 bases between them. The CDR3 runs 15 residues. Germline values: CDR1 SGHRS, CDR2 YFSETQ. As DNA, the CDR3 is TGCGCCAGCAGCTTGGCTGGACTGAGGTATTCACCCCTCCACTTT. Translating it yields CASSLAGLRYSPLHF. Full variable domain (remainder filled in from reference TRBV5-1 and TRBJ1-6): KAGVTQTPRYLIKTRGQQVTLSCSPISGHRSVSWYQQTPGQGLQFLFEYFSETQRNKGNFPGRFSGRQFSNSRSEMNVSTLELGDSALYLCASSLAGLRYSPLHFGNGTRLTVT.

This chain uses TRBV10-3 with TRBJ2-6; perhaps TRBD1 as D (6 bases). The CDR3 loop spans 14 amino acids. CDR1 and CDR2 from the germline V gene are ENHRY and SYGVKD. The V end was cut by 7 bases, the J end by 4 bases, with 11 bases between. The CDR3 coding sequence is TGTGCCATCAAAGGGGGTGACGGGGCCAACGTCCTGACTTTC. It encodes CAIKGGDGANVLTF.

The table lists this clone with a few counts. This chain links TRBV19 with TRBJ1-5, with 9 bases aligning to TRBD1. V lost 7 bases to trimming and J lost 6 bases; unmatched junction nucleotides: 10. Germline CDR1 is LNHDA and CDR2 is SQIVND (reference sequence). CDR3 length: 15 residues. CDR3 protein: CASTLGTGSLQPQHF. CDR3 coding DNA: TGTGCCAGTACCCTCGGGACAGGGTCTCTTCAGCCCCAGCATTTT.

This chain links TRBV2 with TRBJ1-4; 9 nucleotides agree with TRBD1. Looked up from germline, CDR1 is SNHLY and CDR2 is FYNNEI. V trimming: 2 bases; J trimming: 11 bases; junction bases outside the gene matches: 6. The length of the CDR3 is 14 residues. The DNA of the CDR3 is TGTGCCAGCAGTGAAAGGGACAGGGTTGGGAAACTGTTTTTT. It encodes CASSERDRVGKLFF.

This rearrangement joins TRBV27 to TRBJ1-2; D remains ambiguous. This CDR3 has 15 amino acids. The germline V gene has CDR1 MNHEY and CDR2 SMNVEV (reference sequence). The V gene lost 5 bases and the J gene lost 5 bases, with 18 bases spanning the gap. Here the CDR3 reads CASSPALGRDYGYTF. The CDR3 bases are TGTGCCAGCAGTCCTGCACTGGGCCGCGATTATGGCTACACCTTC.

The rearrangement joins TRBV19 to TRBJ2-1, with TRBD2 matching over 14 bases. CDR3 length: 15 amino acids. The V gene's germline CDR1 is LNHDA and CDR2 SQIVND (reference sequence). Trimming cost V 5 bases and J 6 bases; bases outside gene matches: 3. The CDR3 here is CASSAGTSGSNEQFF. The CDR3 coding sequence is TGTGCCAGTAGTGCCGGGACTAGCGGGAGCAATGAGCAGTTCTTC.

The chain links TRBV2 to TRBJ2-5; D is ambiguous. CDR3 size: 12 residues. Trimming removed 7 bases from V and 1 base from J, with 7 bases in between. CDR1 SNHLY and CDR2 FYNNEI come from the germline V gene. The CDR3 coding sequence is TGTGCCAGCATGTACTCCCAAGAGACCCAGTACTTC. Translated: CASMYSQETQYF.

The J gene is TRBJ2-3, the V gene TRBV19; 9 bases match TRBD1. The CDR3 loop spans 14 amino acids. The J segment lost 4 bases and the V segment lost 8 bases, leaving 7 bases of the junction unmatched. Germline V lookup: CDR1 LNHDA, CDR2 SQIVND (reference sequence). CDR3 in amino acids: CASAGQGLPDTQYF. CDR3 DNA: TGTGCCAGTGCGGGACAGGGTTTGCCAGATACGCAGTATTTT. The full variable domain, in which reference TRBV19 and TRBJ2-3 provide the parts outside the CDR3, is DGGITQSPKYLFRKEGQNVTLSCEQNLNHDAMYWYRQDPGQGLRLIYYSQIVNDFQKGDIAEGYSVSREKKESFPLTVTSAQKNPTAFYLCASAGQGLPDTQYFGPGTRLTVL.

This clone is a singleton in its sample. CDR3 region: CASSLARGTGGYEQYF. For the CDR3, the DNA is TGTGCCAGCAGCTTAGCCCGGGGCACAGGGGGCTACGAGCAGTACTTC. The chain has TRBV7-8 and TRBJ2-7; TRBD1 aligns across 8 bases. Losses at the gene ends were 0 bases for V and 3 bases for J; bases not matched to a gene: 7. This CDR3 contains 16 residues. CDR1 is SGHVS and CDR2 is FQNEAQ in the germline V gene.

CDR3 loop: CASSLRTGDTAFF. CDR3 DNA: TGTGCCAGCTCACTACGGACAGGCGATACAGCTTTCTTT. J is TRBJ1-1 and V is TRBV18; TRBD1 aligns across 7 bases. Germline V gene data show CDR1 as KGHSH and CDR2 as LQKENI. The ends lost 4 bases at V and 10 bases at J; junction bases unmatched: 9. The CDR3 loop spans 13 amino acids.

This clone was counted a single time. The CDR3 bases are TGTGCCACCAGCACATGGGACAGGGAGCAGTACTTC. Amino acid sequence: CATSTWDREQYF. The chain carries TRBV15 and TRBJ2-7, with 8 positions matching TRBD1. V was clipped by 4 bases and J by 7 bases; unmatched bases: 3. The V gene's germline CDR1 is LNHNV and CDR2 YYDKDF (reference sequence). The CDR3 extends over 12 amino acids.

This clone showed up many times. V gene TRBV18 combines with J gene TRBJ2-1; TRBD2 agrees at 12 bases. Trimming removed 6 bases from V and 8 bases from J; junction bases left unmatched: 17. The germline gives CDR1 KGHSH, CDR2 LQKENI. The CDR3 contains 18 residues. The CDR3 sequence is CASSSRASGRAYEYEQFF. CDR3 nucleotide sequence: TGTGCCAGCTCGAGTCGGGCTAGCGGGAGGGCCTACGAGTATGAGCAGTTCTTC.

The chain couples TRBV7-2 to TRBJ2-7; TRBD2 matches at 9 bases. This CDR3 is 17 amino acids long. V lost 1 base and J lost 3; bases outside the gene matches: 10. Germline-derived CDR1 and CDR2 are SGHTA and FQGNSA. CDR3 sequence reads: CASSLEASGNTGYEQYF. CDR3 bases: TGTGCCAGCAGCTTAGAGGCTAGCGGGAATACAGGCTACGAGCAGTACTTC.

The CDR3 bases are TGTGCCAGCAGTGAACCGGGGCTAGCGAAAGAGACCCAGTACTTC. It encodes CASSEPGLAKETQYF. This chain connects TRBV6-1 to TRBJ2-5, with D perhaps matching TRBD2 (6 bases). The CDR3 has 15 residues. The germline V and J ends were trimmed by 2 bases and 3 bases, with 13 bases remaining between them. Germline-derived CDR1 and CDR2 are MNHNS and SASEGT.

This chain joins TRBV7-9 and TRBJ2-7, with 8 bases fitting TRBD1. Germline trimming cut 4 bases from V and 6 bases from J; bases unmatched to any gene: 8. Germline V gene sequence: CDR1 SEHNR, CDR2 FQNEAQ (reference sequence). The CDR3 is 14 amino acids. CDR3 sequence (DNA): TGTGCCAGCAGCTGGTGGGACAGGAGTCGCGAGCAGTACTTC. Translating gives CASSWWDRSREQYF.

V usage is TRBV27 and J usage is TRBJ1-1; D remains unclear. The length of the CDR3 is 12 residues. Germline V gene sequence: CDR1 MNHEY, CDR2 SMNVEV (reference sequence). The V gene lost 8 bases and the J gene lost 9 bases, with 16 bases spanning the gap. The CDR3 sequence is CASGAGGGQAFF. CDR3 DNA sequence: TGTGCCAGCGGAGCAGGTGGCGGGCAAGCTTTCTTT.

This clone was seen just once. This chain joins TRBV29-1 and TRBJ2-3; 7 positions match TRBD1. The germline V gene encodes CDR1 SQVTM and CDR2 ANQGSEA. The CDR3 length is 13 residues. J gave up 4 bases and V 4 bases, and 5 bases lay outside the gene matches. The CDR3 sequence is CSVGGTAPDTQYF. For the CDR3, the DNA is TGCAGCGTTGGGGGGACAGCCCCAGATACGCAGTATTTT.